This is a list of T cell receptor beta chains from one sample in a study of neurological immune-mediated disorders. MiXCR, applied by TCRdb to the 5' RACE reads, yields one record per CDR3 protein. The sample holds about 24,000 distinct CDR3 sequences, 6.7% seen once. Sequencing input: PBMCs. All receptors come from a woman aged 40 to 50 in good health. Each CDR3 is given with its conserved first and last residue. D genes are given only for firm matches. Clone size is not always given. Where it is, it says once, few, many or a class for expanded clones.

j_gene | abundance | v_gene | d_gene | CDR3aa | CDR3nt
TRBJ1-2 | many | TRBV20-1 | TRBD1 | CSAGMSGTDNYGYTF | TGCAGTGCTGGAATGTCCGGGACAGACAACTATGGCTACACCTTC
TRBJ1-3 | many | TRBV7-9 | - | CASSPSGNTIYF | TGTGCCAGCAGCCCCTCTGGAAACACCATATATTTT
TRBJ2-5 | - | TRBV20-1 | - | CSARAPPETKYF | TGCAGTGCTAGAGCGCCCCCGGAGACCAAGTACTTC
TRBJ2-7 | many | TRBV20-1 | - | CSASRDLYEQYF | TGCAGTGCATCTAGGGACCTATACGAGCAGTACTTC
TRBJ2-5 | many | TRBV5-4 | - | CASSSGSRGEETQYF | TGTGCCAGCAGTTCAGGGTCAAGGGGGGAAGAGACCCAGTACTTC
TRBJ2-3 | - | TRBV5-1 | TRBD2 | CASSPRLFAGGPSDTQYF | TGCGCCAGCAGCCCCAGGTTGTTCGCGGGGGGGCCCTCAGATACGCAGTATTTT
TRBJ2-1 | many | TRBV7-2 | - | CASSSGGMSSYNEQFF | TGTGCCAGCAGCTCGGGGGGCATGAGCTCCTACAATGAGCAGTTCTTC
TRBJ1-5 | many | TRBV29-1 | TRBD1 | CSVGTGSNQPQHF | TGCAGCGTGGGGACAGGCAGCAATCAGCCCCAGCATTTT
TRBJ2-3 | many | TRBV6-4 | - | CASSDTGTDTQYF | TGTGCCAGCAGTGACACAGGCACAGATACGCAGTATTTT
TRBJ2-3 | many | TRBV6-5 | TRBD2 | CASSSGGSSQYF | TGTGCCAGCAGCTCGGGGGGTAGCTCGCAGTATTTT
TRBJ2-1 | many | TRBV20-1 | TRBD2 | CSARGGGAVSYNEQFF | TGCAGTGCTAGGGGGGGGGGAGCGGTCTCCTACAATGAGCAGTTCTTC
TRBJ2-1 | many | TRBV5-6 | TRBD1 | CASSSGGPWAYNEQFF | TGTGCCAGCAGCTCAGGGGGCCCCTGGGCCTACAATGAGCAGTTCTTC
TRBJ2-1 | many | TRBV7-3 | - | CASSPPAGGRNEQFF | TGTGCCAGCAGCCCACCGGCGGGCGGGCGCAATGAGCAGTTCTTC
TRBJ1-1 | many | TRBV2 | TRBD1 | CASSGDRGHAFF | TGTGCCAGCAGTGGGGACAGGGGGCATGCTTTCTTT
TRBJ2-1 | - | TRBV20-1 | - | CSARGLSASYNEQFF | TGCAGTGCTAGGGGATTGTCCGCCTCCTACAATGAGCAGTTCTTC
TRBJ2-3 | - | TRBV5-8 | TRBD1 | CASSLYGEGARTDTQYF | TGTGCCAGCAGCTTGTATGGCGAGGGGGCACGCACAGATACGCAGTATTTT
TRBJ2-7 | many | TRBV5-1 | - | CASRSPEGTYEQYF | TGCGCCAGCAGATCTCCCGAAGGGACCTACGAGCAGTACTTC
TRBJ2-5 | many | TRBV10-3 | TRBD1 | CAISEPGQGILETQYF | TGTGCCATCAGTGAACCGGGACAGGGGATATTGGAGACCCAGTACTTC
TRBJ2-1 | many | TRBV6-5 | TRBD1 | CASRSMTGSSYNEQFF | TGTGCCAGCAGATCCATGACAGGGAGCTCCTACAATGAGCAGTTCTTC
TRBJ2-3 | - | TRBV3-1 | TRBD2 | CANSQRDYIDTQYF | TGTGCCAACAGCCAAAGGGACTACATAGATACTCAGTATTTT
TRBJ2-1 | many | TRBV14 | - | CASSQMEDNEQFF | TGTGCCAGCAGCCAAATGGAAGACAATGAGCAGTTCTTC
TRBJ1-3 | many | TRBV11-2 | - | CASSLALLGQHSGNTIYF | TGTGCCAGCAGCTTAGCTCTTCTAGGACAGCACTCTGGAAACACCATATATTTT
TRBJ2-7 | many | TRBV20-1 | - | CSARGTKYEQYF | TGCAGTGCTAGAGGGACAAAATACGAGCAGTACTTC
TRBJ1-1 | medium-sized | TRBV3-1 | - | CASSQGGGGTEAFF | TGTGCCAGCAGCCAAGGTGGGGGTGGCACTGAAGCTTTCTTT
TRBJ2-1 | many | TRBV6-5 | - | CASRNYNEQFF | TGTGCCAGCCGCAACTACAATGAGCAGTTCTTC
TRBJ2-1 | many | TRBV5-6 | TRBD2 | CASSWREGGLVNNEQFF | TGTGCCAGCAGCTGGCGGGAGGGGGGACTAGTAAACAATGAGCAGTTCTTC
TRBJ1-2 | medium-sized | TRBV28 | TRBD1 | CASRSRDRASGYTF | TGTGCCAGCAGAAGCCGGGACAGGGCTTCTGGCTACACCTTC
TRBJ2-7 | many | TRBV21-1 | - | CASSKVGQQATYEQYF | TGTGCCAGCAGCAAAGTAGGCCAGCAGGCAACCTACGAGCAGTACTTC
TRBJ1-4 | many | TRBV27 | - | CASSPYEKLFF | TGTGCCAGCAGCCCTTATGAAAAACTGTTTTTT
TRBJ2-3 | many | TRBV12-3/TRBV12-4 | - | CASMGTGYTDTQYF | TGTGCCAGCATGGGAACGGGGTACACAGATACGCAGTATTTT
TRBJ2-1 | - | TRBV6-6 | - | CASVLLGDTNEQFF | TGTGCCAGCGTACTTCTAGGGGATACTAATGAGCAGTTCTTC
TRBJ2-3 | many | TRBV20-1 | - | CSAPTGGATDTQYF | TGCAGTGCTCCTACAGGGGGGGCCACAGATACGCAGTATTTT
TRBJ2-6 | many | TRBV27 | - | CASSSTGFPGANVLTF | TGTGCCAGCAGTTCCACAGGCTTTCCTGGGGCCAACGTCCTGACTTTC
TRBJ2-5 | many | TRBV14 | TRBD2 | CASSQESGRVQETQYF | TGTGCCAGCAGCCAAGAAAGCGGGAGGGTACAAGAGACCCAGTACTTC
TRBJ2-1 | many | TRBV3-1 | TRBD2 | CASSPTSGPYNEQFF | TGTGCCAGCAGCCCGACTAGCGGGCCTTACAATGAGCAGTTCTTC
TRBJ2-7 | many | TRBV27 | - | CASKVQGTYEQYF | TGTGCCAGCAAGGTACAGGGTACCTACGAGCAGTACTTC
TRBJ2-3 | many | TRBV29-1 | - | CSGGWSTDTQYF | TGCAGCGGGGGGTGGAGCACAGATACGCAGTATTTT
TRBJ1-2 | many | TRBV5-5 | - | CASSLVPGQFPYGYTF | TGTGCCAGCAGCTTGGTCCCGGGACAATTCCCCTATGGCTACACCTTC
TRBJ1-3 | many | TRBV20-1 | - | CSARDRLSAGNTIYF | TGCAGTGCTAGAGATCGTCTCAGCGCTGGAAACACCATATATTTT
TRBJ2-2 | many | TRBV6-5 | TRBD2 | CASSSGLASTGELFF | TGTGCCAGCAGTTCCGGACTAGCGAGCACCGGGGAGCTGTTTTTT
TRBJ2-3 | many | TRBV7-2 | - | CASSLSGVRIPDTQYF | TGTGCCAGCAGCTTATCCGGGGTCCGCATCCCAGATACGCAGTATTTT
TRBJ2-5 | many | TRBV28 | - | CASSFRSGEETQYF | TGTGCCAGCAGTTTCCGGTCGGGGGAAGAGACCCAGTACTTC
TRBJ2-7 | - | TRBV5-1 | - | CASSFYICSARDGTILQQYF | -
TRBJ2-1 | many | TRBV4-1 | - | CASSPRDDSYNEQFF | TGCGCCAGCAGCCCACGGGACGACTCCTACAATGAGCAGTTCTTC
TRBJ2-5 | medium-sized | TRBV15 | - | CATSRDPSQETQYF | TGTGCCACCAGCAGAGATCCTAGTCAAGAGACCCAGTACTTC
TRBJ2-3 | many | TRBV12-3/TRBV12-4 | TRBD2 | CASSSPHLAGGKDTQYF | TGTGCCAGCAGTTCACCGCACCTAGCGGGAGGGAAAGATACGCAGTATTTT
TRBJ1-5 | many | TRBV6-6 | TRBD1 | CASGTGVNQPQHF | TGTGCCAGTGGGACAGGAGTTAATCAGCCCCAGCATTTT
TRBJ2-7 | many | TRBV7-2 | TRBD1 | CASSQRQGHEQYF | TGTGCCAGCAGCCAACGACAGGGCCACGAGCAGTACTTC
TRBJ2-1 | medium-sized | TRBV7-2 | TRBD2 | CASSLGGLGLAGSSQGEQFF | TGTGCCAGCAGCTTAGGAGGCCTGGGACTAGCGGGATCGTCCCAGGGTGAGCAGTTCTTC
TRBJ1-1 | many | TRBV20-1 | - | CSARLAGTTEAFF | TGCAGTGCTAGATTAGCCGGGACCACTGAAGCTTTCTTT
TRBJ2-7 | many | TRBV6-2/TRBV6-3 | - | CASSFGVSYEQYF | TGTGCCAGCAGTTTTGGCGTTTCCTACGAGCAGTACTTC
TRBJ1-1 | many | TRBV29-1 | TRBD1 | CSGGQGLETEAFF | TGCAGCGGGGGACAGGGGCTGGAAACTGAAGCTTTCTTT
TRBJ1-1 | medium-sized | TRBV7-2 | - | CASMAGNANTEAFF | TGTGCCAGCATGGCAGGGAATGCGAACACTGAAGCTTTCTTT
TRBJ2-1 | - | TRBV28 | TRBD1 | CASSLYDRGLGNEQFF | TGTGCCAGCAGTTTATACGACAGGGGGCTGGGGAATGAGCAGTTCTTC
TRBJ1-6 | medium-sized | TRBV5-6 | - | CASSLTPKNNSPLHF | TGTGCCAGCAGCTTGACGCCCAAAAATAATTCACCCCTCCACTTT
TRBJ2-1 | many | TRBV7-2 | TRBD2 | CASSLAGGLAVHNEQFF | TGTGCCAGCAGCTTAGCGGGGGGACTAGCGGTCCACAATGAGCAGTTCTTC
TRBJ2-6 | many | TRBV11-2 | - | CASSVYRGLGANVLTF | TGTGCCAGCAGCGTATATCGGGGTTTAGGGGCCAACGTCCTGACTTTC
TRBJ2-1 | medium-sized | TRBV7-2 | - | CASSLGLGQGTEQFF | TGTGCCAGCAGCTTAGGCCTCGGGCAGGGGACTGAGCAGTTCTTC